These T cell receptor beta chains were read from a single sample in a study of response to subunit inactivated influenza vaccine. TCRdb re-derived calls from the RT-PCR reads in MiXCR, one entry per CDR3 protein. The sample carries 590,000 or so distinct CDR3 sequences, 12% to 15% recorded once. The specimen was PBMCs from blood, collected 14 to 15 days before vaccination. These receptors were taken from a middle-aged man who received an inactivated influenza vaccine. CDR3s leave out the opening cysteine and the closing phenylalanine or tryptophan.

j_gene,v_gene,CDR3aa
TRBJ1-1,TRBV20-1,SAYDMVRGLTEAF
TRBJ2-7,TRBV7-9,ASSLGTSGPYEQY
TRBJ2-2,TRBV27,ASTDRDRALNTGELF
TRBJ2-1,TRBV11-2,ASSLLGQGAVEQF
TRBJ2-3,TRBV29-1,SVELAGNTDTQY
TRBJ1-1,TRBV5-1,ASSLQPPEGAEAF
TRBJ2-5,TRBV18,ASSPAGQKETQY
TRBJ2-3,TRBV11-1,ASSSPWAVTGSTDTQY
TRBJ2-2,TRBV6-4,ASSDSWGTGELF
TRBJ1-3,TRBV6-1,ASSEYPGTGNTIY
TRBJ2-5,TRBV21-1,ASSHGTSGRAQETQY
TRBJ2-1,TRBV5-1,ASSYEGNEQF
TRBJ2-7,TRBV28,ASSFRDSSRYEQY
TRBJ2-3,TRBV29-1,SALRSLDTQY
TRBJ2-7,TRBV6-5,ASSYSHLLATYEQY
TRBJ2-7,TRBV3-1,ASSRLYQQY
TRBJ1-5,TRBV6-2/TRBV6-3,ASRLHVGVQPQH
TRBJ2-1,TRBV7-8,ASSLGTSGAIFYNEQF
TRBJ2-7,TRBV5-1,ASSGGARTGTTYEQY
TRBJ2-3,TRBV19,ASSRDRGSGTDTQY
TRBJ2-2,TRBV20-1,SARDPGTGFYTGELF
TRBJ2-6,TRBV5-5,ASTDRGSGANVLT
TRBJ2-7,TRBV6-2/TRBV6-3,ASSLDMTYEQY
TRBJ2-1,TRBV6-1,ATISVDGYNEQF
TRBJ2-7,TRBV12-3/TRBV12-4,ASRLDTSYEQY
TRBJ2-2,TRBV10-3,AISEGDPGELF
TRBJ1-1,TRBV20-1,SAARMGTEAF
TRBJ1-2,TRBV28,ASSSRDVHGYT
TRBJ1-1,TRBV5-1,ASSLDGGHGNTEAF
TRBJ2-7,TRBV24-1,ATSDPNRQGWYEQY
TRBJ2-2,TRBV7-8,ASSPRREGTGELF
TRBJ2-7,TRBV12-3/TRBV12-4,ASSPPGLVGEQY
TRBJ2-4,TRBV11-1,ASSLAGTGGPLIDIQY
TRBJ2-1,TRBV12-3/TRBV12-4,ASTRGLGVLREQF
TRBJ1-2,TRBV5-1,ASSTGQADGYT
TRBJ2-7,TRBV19,ASSPGRPRPYEQY
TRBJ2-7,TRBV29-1,SVRVSFYEQY
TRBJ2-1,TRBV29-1,SVEEFGLGTGDTDNEQF
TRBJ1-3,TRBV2,ASTGTGSSGNTIY
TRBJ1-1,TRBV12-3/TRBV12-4,ASLHGTGNTEAF
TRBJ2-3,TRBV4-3,ASSQEGGGLPDTQY
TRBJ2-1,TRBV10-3,AIRGEVRTGKYNEQF
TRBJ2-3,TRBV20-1,SARITSFTDTQY
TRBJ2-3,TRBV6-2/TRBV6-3,ASSYSDTQY
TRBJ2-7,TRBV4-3,ASSEGDGPYEQY
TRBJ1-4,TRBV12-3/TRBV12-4,ASTQWGQTNEKLF
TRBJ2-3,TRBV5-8,ASSLEGLASSTDTQY
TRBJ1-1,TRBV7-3,ASSLNPGGADTEAF
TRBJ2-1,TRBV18,ASSTRTSGRANVNEQF
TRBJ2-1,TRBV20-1,SARELALYNEQF
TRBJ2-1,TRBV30,AWRRTRAYNEQF